This T cell receptor beta chain stems from a study of blood T cell repertoires in COVID-19. At the level of the study: Acute-phase and convalescent COVID-19 samples originated in the United States, Italy and Spain. T cells, B-cell-depleted T cells, or PBMCs provided the cDNA or gDNA that served as material.

The germline V and J ends were trimmed by 0 bases and 4 bases, with 19 bases remaining between them. Per germline, CDR1 MRHNA and CDR2 SNTAGT. The CDR3 sequence is 18 residues long. In the study's own analysis: The authors estimated nucleated cell counts from reference gene primer amplification. Clones were sequenced by immunoSEQ multiplex PCR, and TCRdb holds only the in-frame ones, with some missing. V, J and clone size reflect that table, while D and trimming were determined from the DNA. The sample records about 190,000 clones, around 90% being singletons. The TCR originated in a man in his forties with acute or convalescent COVID-19. The chain uses TRBV6-4 and TRBJ2-1; perhaps TRBD2 as D (6 bases). Material for sequencing was peripheral blood. The CDR3 DNA sequence: TGTGCCAGCAGTGACTCGGTGGGGGACTCCTCTACTTACAATGAGCAGTTCTTC. It is translated as CASSDSVGDSSTYNEQFF.